These T cell receptor beta chains were read from a single sample in a study of blood T cell repertoires in COVID-19. Sequencing was performed with immunoSEQ multiplex PCR; in TCRdb, only in-frame clones are kept and a portion is missing. The sample carries a few hundred thousand clones, around 90% recorded once. The source material was peripheral blood. Receptors originate from a man younger than 30 with active or convalescent COVID-19. The CDR3 runs from the conserved cysteine through the conserved F or W. Fields, in order: J gene, clone size, V gene, CDR3 protein. Where a row states a size, it is once, few, many or the class of an expanded clone; other rows omit it.

>TRBJ2-7|-|TRBV7-3
CASSRSGGNYEQYF
>TRBJ2-1|-|TRBV5-1
CASRDGLRPGFF
>TRBJ2-7|few|TRBV7-9
CASSLVQEQYF
>TRBJ2-3|-|TRBV3-1/TRBV3-2
CASKSAGIGTDTQYF
>TRBJ1-2|-|TRBV12-5
CASGSPGQTYGYTF
>TRBJ1-6|-|TRBV5-1
CASSLGPRGAGSPLHF
>TRBJ2-3|-|TRBV2
CASILAGSSTDTQYF
>TRBJ1-2|-|TRBV27
CASSPGTGDYGYTF
>TRBJ2-7|-|TRBV5-5
CASSLQTGSTYEQYF
>TRBJ1-2|-|TRBV7-8
CASSQTGQYGYTF